A selection of T cell receptor beta chains follows, all from one sample in a study of regulatory T cells in long-lasting Graves disease. TCRdb analysed the multiplex PCR reads with MiXCR anew, one entry per CDR3 protein. The data hold around 460,000 distinct CDR3 sequences, with roughly 22% observed a single time. Material: peripheral blood mononuclear cells (PBMCs), obtained when the disease was refractory, from a patient treated with antithyroid drugs. Receptor source: a female donor with Graves disease. CDR3s include the opening cysteine and the closing phenylalanine or tryptophan. A D gene is named only where the DNA matches it firmly. Some rows have no size entry. The others give once, few or many, or a class for an expanded clone.

- | TRBJ1-2 | many | TRBV28 | CASSLITGPPRLYGYTF | TGTGCCAGCAGTTTAATAACGGGACCCCCTCGATTATATGGCTACACCTTC
- | TRBJ1-5 | few | TRBV20-1 | CSAGGQAFYSNQPQHF | TGCAGTGCTGGAGGGCAGGCCTTTTATAGCAATCAGCCCCAGCATTTT
- | TRBJ1-1 | few | TRBV5-1 | CASKVGAVFTEAFF | TGCGCCAGCAAGGTGGGCGCGGTCTTCACTGAAGCTTTCTTT
- | TRBJ2-3 | few | TRBV6-1 | CASSEDRGGSQYF | TGTGCCAGCAGTGAAGATAGAGGGGGTTCGCAGTATTTT
- | TRBJ2-7 | - | TRBV7-2 | CASSPTPGGASYEQYF | TGTGCCAGCAGTCCAACCCCAGGAGGTGCCAGCTACGAGCAGTACTTC
TRBD1 | TRBJ1-5 | - | TRBV18 | CASSPAAGGDQPQHF | TGTGCCAGCTCACCGGCCGCAGGGGGGGATCAGCCCCAGCATTTT
TRBD1 | TRBJ2-2 | - | TRBV13 | CASSLEPGGTGELFF | TGTGCCAGCAGCTTAGAGCCAGGGGGCACCGGGGAGCTGTTTTTT
- | TRBJ1-1 | few | TRBV9 | CASSVGANGEAFF | TGTGCCAGCAGCGTGGGAGCGAACGGGGAAGCTTTCTTT
- | TRBJ2-2 | many | TRBV12-3/TRBV12-4 | CASSSKIQANTGELFF | TGTGCCAGCAGTTCCAAAATCCAGGCGAACACCGGGGAGCTGTTTTTT
- | TRBJ1-1 | many | TRBV10-3 | CAITPSGTGHTEAFF | TGTGCCATCACCCCCAGCGGGACCGGCCACACTGAAGCTTTCTTT
- | TRBJ2-7 | many | TRBV6-2/TRBV6-3 | CASSYSGTGPGYEQYF | TGTGCCAGCAGTTACTCAGGAACAGGACCAGGTTACGAGCAGTACTTC
- | TRBJ2-7 | many | TRBV24-1 | CATSSSGAEQYF | TGTGCCACCAGCTCTTCAGGGGCCGAGCAGTACTTC
- | TRBJ2-5 | few | TRBV11-3 | CASSLDPDSGTQYF | TGTGCCAGCAGCTTAGATCCCGACTCGGGGACCCAGTACTTC
TRBD1 | TRBJ2-7 | - | TRBV30 | CAWARDRGTEQYF | TGTGCCTGGGCGCGGGACAGGGGCACCGAGCAGTACTTC
- | TRBJ1-2 | many | TRBV7-2 | CASSLAAQAYGYTF | TGTGCCAGCAGCTTAGCGGCGCAGGCGTATGGCTACACCTTC
- | TRBJ1-5 | - | TRBV29-1 | CSVDRHSSQPQHF | TGCAGCGTTGACAGACATAGCAGTCAGCCCCAGCATTTT
- | TRBJ1-6 | many | TRBV12-3/TRBV12-4 | CASSLYRREPLHF | TGTGCCAGCAGTTTGTACCGTCGGGAGCCCCTCCACTTT
TRBD2 | TRBJ2-7 | few | TRBV6-2/TRBV6-3 | CASIKRGAYEQYF | TGTGCCAGCATCAAACGGGGGGCCTACGAGCAGTACTTC
- | TRBJ1-5 | - | TRBV7-2 | CASSLVVGDQPQHF | TGTGCCAGCAGCTTAGTAGTTGGGGATCAGCCCCAGCATTTT